The 15 T cell receptor beta chains given below trace back to one sample, sequenced in a study of Ad26.COV2.S vaccination and SARS-CoV-2 variants (dated by TCRdb to the early 2020s). Library generation was performed with the immunoSEQ multiplex PCR assay. The immuneACCESS repertoire file appears here via TCRdb, limited to in-frame rearrangements. These files lack a portion of the clones; in checked studies, under half of the deficit traces to unresolved V genes, and the cause of the others is not known. The sample table lists fewer than 500,000 clones, roughly 90% of them with a count of one. The biggest ten clones account for 12% of the sample. In light of the paper, this sample's treatment or condition label describes: around 19 received Ad26.COV2.S at low or high dose, single or two shots; roughly five received placebo; per-sample allocation not given. Repertoires of vaccine and placebo recipients were sequenced from samples taken on day 63 after the first injection.

The sequences come from peripheral blood, collected in a trial of Ad26.COV2.S vaccine versus placebo. The receptors were gathered from a person aged 18-60 years who received the Ad26.COV2.S COVID-19 vaccine or a placebo.

This chain connects TRBV30 to TRBJ1-4, with 10 bases aligning to TRBD1. CDR1 and CDR2 (germline): GTSNPN, SVGIG (reference sequence). The CDR3 covers 15 residues. J gave up 7 bases and V 4 bases, and 9 bases lay outside the gene matches. DNA for the CDR3: TGTGCCTGGACGCCGAGGACAGGGGGTATTGAAAAACTGTTTTTT. This translates into CAWTPRTGGIEKLFF. The variable domain in full, with the rest retrieved from reference TRBV30 and TRBJ1-4, is SQTIHQWPATLVQPVGSPLSLECTVEGTSNPNLYWYRQAAGRGLQLLFYSVGIGQISSEVPQNLSASRPQDRQFILSSKKLLLSDSGFYLCAWTPRTGGIEKLFFGSGTQLSVL.

This chain joins TRBV6-2 or TRBV6-3 and TRBJ2-1, with 13 bases lining up with TRBD2. V trimming: 6 bases; J trimming: 15 bases; junction bases outside the gene matches: 11. The CDR3 totals 14 residues. In germline, CDR1 is MNHEY, CDR2 SVGEGT. In DNA, the CDR3 is TGTGCCAGCAGCGGTACTAGCGGGAGGGCCGGGGCGTTCTTC. Protein sequence: CASSGTSGRAGAFF.

The chain joins TRBV15 to TRBJ1-1, with a weak D call TRBD1 (6 bases). Deletions cut 0 bases from V and 1 base from J, with 12 bases between. From germline, CDR1 is LNHNV and CDR2 YYDKDF (reference sequence). This CDR3 region has 16 residues. This CDR3 is CATSRDLLGGNTEAFF. The CDR3 nucleotides are TGTGCCACCAGCAGAGATTTATTAGGGGGGAACACTGAAGCTTTCTTT.

The chain uses TRBV27 and TRBJ2-7; 8 bases map to TRBD1. The CDR3 is made up of 12 amino acids. Trimming at V came to 7 bases and at J to 2 bases, leaving 1 base not matched to a gene. Germline loops: CDR1 MNHEY, CDR2 SMNVEV (reference sequence). The CDR3 loop is CASMDRAYEQYF. As DNA, the CDR3 is TGTGCCAGCATGGACAGGGCCTACGAGCAGTACTTC.

The chain recombines TRBV7-2 with TRBJ2-1; D may be TRBD2 (5 bases). Trimming cost V 1 base and J 9 bases, with 13 bases left between them. CDR1 and CDR2 from the germline V gene are SGHTA and FQGNSA. This CDR3 spans 14 amino acids. The DNA of the CDR3 is TGTGCCAGCAGCTTAGTTGGCTCAGGAGGTGAGCAGTTCTTC. Residues: CASSLVGSGGEQFF.

This clone has only one observation. The chain uses TRBV24-1 and TRBJ2-6; the D is unclear. The V gene's germline CDR1 is KGHDR and CDR2 SFDVKD. This CDR3 is 13 amino acids long. Trimming took off 10 bases at V and 4 bases at J, with 10 bases between the two ends. CDR3 bases: TGTGCCACTTTAGCATCAGGGGCCAACGTCCTGACTTTC. This codes for CATLASGANVLTF.

The V gene is TRBV6-1, the J gene TRBJ2-5; 12 bases map to TRBD2. After removal of 0 bases from V and 5 bases from J, the junction contained 10 bases not matched to a gene. This CDR3 is 18 amino acids long. Germline CDR1 and CDR2: MNHNS and SASEGT. CDR3 loop: CASSEARLAGEWWETQYF. Here the CDR3 DNA reads TGTGCCAGCAGTGAAGCTAGACTAGCGGGAGAGTGGTGGGAGACCCAGTACTTC.

The rearrangement uses TRBV30 and TRBJ2-1; tentative D call: TRBD2 (6 bases). This CDR3 is 16 amino acids long. V lost 8 bases, J lost 0 bases, and 20 bases lay in between. CDR1 is GTSNPN and CDR2 is SVGIG in the germline V gene (reference sequence). CDR3 protein: CAPDYTRESSYNEQFF. CDR3 DNA sequence: TGTGCCCCCGATTACACCCGGGAGAGCTCCTACAATGAGCAGTTCTTC.

This clone was observed a single time. At the DNA level, this CDR3 is encoded by other sequences in the same sample as well. The chain couples TRBV12-3 or TRBV12-4 to TRBJ1-1; no definite D call. The CDR3 sequence is 11 residues long. The germline V and J ends were trimmed by 1 base and 5 bases, with 2 bases remaining between them. In DNA form, the CDR3 reads TGTGCCAGCAGTTTAGAGACTGAAGCTTTCTTT. It is translated as CASSLETEAFF.

This CDR3 reads CASSPQGPEAGGEQYF. Written as DNA, the CDR3 is TGCGCCAGCAGCCCACAGGGACCGGAGGCTGGCGGGGAGCAGTACTTC. V gene TRBV5-1 combines with J gene TRBJ2-7; the D gene is possibly TRBD1 (6 bases). The V gene lost 4 bases and the J gene lost 7 bases, with 24 bases spanning the gap. CDR3 size: 16 residues. Germline CDR1 is SGHRS and CDR2 is YFSETQ.

This chain uses TRBV4-1 with TRBJ2-7; TRBD1 aligns across 9 bases. Germline lookup yields CDR1 MGHRA and CDR2 YSYEKL. V lost 0 bases, J lost 2 bases, and 8 bases stayed unmatched. The CDR3 is made up of 17 amino acids. CDR3 bases: TGCGCCAGCAGCCAAGATTCGGGGACAGGGCGTACCTACGAGCAGTACTTC. Amino acid sequence: CASSQDSGTGRTYEQYF.

This clone was counted once. The chain uses TRBV28 and TRBJ1-5; 9 bases are a match to TRBD1. After removal of 5 bases from V and 10 bases from J, the junction contained 6 bases not matched to a gene. The CDR3 length is 13 residues. CDR1 is MDHEN, CDR2 SYDVKM, per germline. The CDR3: CASSRTGGGPQHF. The CDR3 DNA reads as TGTGCCAGCAGTCGTACAGGGGGCGGACCCCAGCATTTT.

The J gene is TRBJ2-2, the V gene TRBV6-2 or TRBV6-3; a possible D gene is TRBD2 (7 bases). V was clipped by 2 bases and J by 4 bases, with 20 bases between them. The CDR3 is made up of 18 amino acids. Looked up from germline, CDR1 is MNHEY and CDR2 is SVGEGT. The CDR3 DNA sequence: TGTGCCAGCAGTTACCCGCCGGGGGCGGGAGATGCCACCGGGGAGCTGTTTTTT. Amino acid sequence: CASSYPPGAGDATGELFF.

The chain recombines TRBV4-3 with TRBJ1-1; no firm D call. This CDR3 region has 14 residues. Germline values: CDR1 LGHNA, CDR2 YSLEER. Trimming removed 3 bases at V and 0 bases at J, with 8 bases between. DNA of the CDR3: TGCGCCAGCAGCCACGACGGGATGAACACTGAAGCTTTCTTT. Amino acid sequence: CASSHDGMNTEAFF.

The rearrangement links TRBV3-1 (or the pseudogene TRBV3-2) to TRBJ2-4; unclear D gene. The V and J ends lost 4 bases and 8 bases respectively, with 9 bases between them. Per germline, CDR1 LGHDT and CDR2 YNNKEL (reference sequence). CDR3 size: 12 residues. The CDR3 region is CASSPSLDIQYF. The CDR3 nucleotides read TGTGCCAGCAGCCCCTCGTTGGACATTCAGTACTTC.